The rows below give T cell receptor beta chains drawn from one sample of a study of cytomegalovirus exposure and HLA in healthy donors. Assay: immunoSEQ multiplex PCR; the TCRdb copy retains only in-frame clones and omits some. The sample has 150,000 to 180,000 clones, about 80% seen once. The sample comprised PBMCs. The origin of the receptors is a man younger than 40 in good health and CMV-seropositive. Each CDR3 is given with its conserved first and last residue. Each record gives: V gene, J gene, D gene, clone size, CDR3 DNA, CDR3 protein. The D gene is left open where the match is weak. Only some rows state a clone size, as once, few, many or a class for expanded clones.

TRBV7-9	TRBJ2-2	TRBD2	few	TGTGCCAGCAGCTCTCCTGGGGCGGGAGGAAACACCGGGGAGCTGTTTTTT	CASSSPGAGGNTGELFF
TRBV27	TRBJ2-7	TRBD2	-	TGTGCCAGTAAAATAGCGGGAGGTGCCTACGAGCAGTACTTC	CASKIAGGAYEQYF
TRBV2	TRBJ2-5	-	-	TGTGCCAGCAATATGGGCCGGCAAGAGACCCAGTACTTC	CASNMGRQETQYF
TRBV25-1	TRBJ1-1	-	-	TGTGCCAGCGGCTCACAGGCCCCGAACACTGAAGCTTTCTTT	CASGSQAPNTEAFF
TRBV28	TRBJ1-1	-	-	TGTGCCATCGTAGGGACTTTGAACACTGAAGCTTTCTTT	CAIVGTLNTEAFF
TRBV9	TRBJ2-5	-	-	TGTGCCAGCAGCGTAGATCTGTACCAAGAGACCCAGTACTTC	CASSVDLYQETQYF
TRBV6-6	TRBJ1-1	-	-	TGTGCCAGCAGTTACGGACAGACCACTGATCAAGCTTTCTTT	CASSYGQTTDQAFF
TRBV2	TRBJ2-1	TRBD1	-	TGTGCCAGGGATACCGGGACAGGGGCCTACAATGAGCAGTTCTTC	CARDTGTGAYNEQFF
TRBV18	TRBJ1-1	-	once	TGTGCCAGCTCACCATCCGACACTGAAGCTTTCTTT	CASSPSDTEAFF
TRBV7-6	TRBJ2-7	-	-	TGTGCCAGCAGCTCTCAAGGAGGTGTGGCTTCTTACGAGCAGTACTTC	CASSSQGGVASYEQYF
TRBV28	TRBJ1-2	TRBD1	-	TGTGCCAGCGCAACAGGGGCATCCTATGGCTACACCTTC	CASATGASYGYTF
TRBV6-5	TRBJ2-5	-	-	TGTGCCAGCAGTCCGGGACAGGGACTAGCGGAGACCCAGTACTTC	CASSPGQGLAETQYF
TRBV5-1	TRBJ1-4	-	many	TGTGCCAGCAGCTTGCTCCTCAATGAAAAACTGTTTTTT	CASSLLLNEKLFF
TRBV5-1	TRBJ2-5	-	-	TGCGCCAGCAGCTTAGGCACTTCAGCCGGGTTGGAGACCCAGTACTTC	CASSLGTSAGLETQYF
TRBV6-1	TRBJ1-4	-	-	TGTGCCAGCAGTGAAGCTCCGAGACAGGACGAAAAACTGTTTTTT	CASSEAPRQDEKLFF
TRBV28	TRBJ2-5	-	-	TGTGCCAGCAGTTTAGTGCAGGGCCAAGAGACCCAGTACTTC	CASSLVQGQETQYF
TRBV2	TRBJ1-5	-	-	TGTGCCAGCAGTGAAGTAGGGCAGAGGGTCAGTCAGCCCCAGCATTTT	CASSEVGQRVSQPQHF
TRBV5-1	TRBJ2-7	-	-	TGCGCCAGCAGTCACAGCGGGGACACCTACGAGCAGTACTTC	CASSHSGDTYEQYF
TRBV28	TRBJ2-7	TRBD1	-	TGTGCCAGCAACCGGGACAGCGACGAGCAGTACTTC	CASNRDSDEQYF
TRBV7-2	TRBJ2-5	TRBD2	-	TGTGCCAGCAGCAAAAGCGGGAGCGGGGAGACCCAGTACTTC	CASSKSGSGETQYF
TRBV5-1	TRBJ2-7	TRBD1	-	TGCGCCAGCAGCCATACGGACAGGGAAGCCTACGAGCAGTACTTC	CASSHTDREAYEQYF
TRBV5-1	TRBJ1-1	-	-	TGCGCCAGCAGCACGGTCCTGAACACTGAAGCTTTCTTT	CASSTVLNTEAFF
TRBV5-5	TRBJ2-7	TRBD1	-	TGTGCCAGCAGCTTGGGGACAGGGGGGTTCGGCGAGCAGTACTTC	CASSLGTGGFGEQYF
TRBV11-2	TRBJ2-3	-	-	TGTGCCAGCAGCCCCGGCACAGATACGCAGTATTTT	CASSPGTDTQYF
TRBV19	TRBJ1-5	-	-	TGTGCCAGTAGTATAGCCACAGGGATAAATCAGCCCCAGCATTTT	CASSIATGINQPQHF
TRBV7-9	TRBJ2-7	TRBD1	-	TGTGCCAGCAGCACTGATCCGGGGGATGGGACAGGGGGTTACGAGCAGTACTTC	CASSTDPGDGTGGYEQYF
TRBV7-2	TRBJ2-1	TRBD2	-	TGTGCCAGCAGCTCCAAAAGACTAGCGGGAGGTGGCTATGAGCAGTTCTTC	CASSSKRLAGGGYEQFF
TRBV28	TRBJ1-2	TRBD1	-	TGTGCCAGCAGTTTCACAGACAGGGGCCCAGTAAACTATGGCTACACCTTC	CASSFTDRGPVNYGYTF
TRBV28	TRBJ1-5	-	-	TGTGCCAGCAGTTTGGGGCAAAGCTATCAGCCCCAGCATTTT	CASSLGQSYQPQHF
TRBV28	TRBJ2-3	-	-	TGTGCCAGCAGTTTCGTGCAGATTTCCACAGATACGCAGTATTTT	CASSFVQISTDTQYF
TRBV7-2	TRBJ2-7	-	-	TGTGCCAGCTCCCCAGGGTACGAGCAGTACTTC	CASSPGYEQYF
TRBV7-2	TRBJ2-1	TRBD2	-	TGTGCCAGCAGCCTCTTGGGACTAGCGGGAGTTCAGCGTGAGCAGTTCTTC	CASSLLGLAGVQREQFF
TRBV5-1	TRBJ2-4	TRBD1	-	TGCGCCAGCAGCCCTGACAGGGGAGGTGTCGGAAACATTCAGTACTTC	CASSPDRGGVGNIQYF
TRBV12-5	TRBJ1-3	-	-	TGTGCTAGTGGTTTGAACCGGCCTGGGTTGGGCCCTGGAAACACCATATATTTT	CASGLNRPGLGPGNTIYF
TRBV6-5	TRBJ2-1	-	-	TGTGCCAGCAGCCGCCGCGATGAGCAGTTCTTC	CASSRRDEQFF
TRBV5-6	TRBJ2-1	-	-	TGTGCCAGCAGCTCAAACGGACAGAGGGTCGTCAATGAGCAGTTCTTC	CASSSNGQRVVNEQFF
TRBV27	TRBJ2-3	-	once	TGTGCCAGCAGTTTCAGGGGGGAGTGGACAGATACGCAGTATTTT	CASSFRGEWTDTQYF
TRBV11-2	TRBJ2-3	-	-	TGTGCCAGCAGCTTGTATGGCTACGGGGGTACAGATACGCAGTATTTT	CASSLYGYGGTDTQYF
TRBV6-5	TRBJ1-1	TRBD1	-	TGTGCCAGCAGCCAAGGGACAGAAGTGAACACTGAAGCTTTCTTT	CASSQGTEVNTEAFF
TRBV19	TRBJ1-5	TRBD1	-	TGTGCCAGTAGTATGTCGGGACAGGGGGCGAGGCAGCCCCAGCATTTT	CASSMSGQGARQPQHF
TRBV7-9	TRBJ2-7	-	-	TGTGCCAGCAGCCGACTCTCTTCCCCTTACGAGCAGTACTTC	CASSRLSSPYEQYF
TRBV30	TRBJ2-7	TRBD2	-	TGTGCCTGGAGTGTGGGGACTAGCGGCGTCGAGCAGTACTTC	CAWSVGTSGVEQYF
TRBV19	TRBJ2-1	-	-	TGTGCCAGTAGTATTGGACATGTCCTTAACAATGAGCAGTTCTTC	CASSIGHVLNNEQFF
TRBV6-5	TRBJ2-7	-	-	TGTGCCAGCAGCCACGCACTAGGCTCCTACGAGCAGTACTTC	CASSHALGSYEQYF
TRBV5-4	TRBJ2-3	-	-	TGTGCCAGCAGCTTCCCAGATACTATAGCGACCCGCACAGATACGCAGTATTTT	CASSFPDTIATRTDTQYF
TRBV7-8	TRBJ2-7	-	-	TGTGCCAGCAGCTTAGAGGGGATAAACGAGCAGTACTTC	CASSLEGINEQYF
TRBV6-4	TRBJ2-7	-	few	TGTGCCAGCAGTCGGGAAGAAGAGGGTTACGAGCAGTACTTC	CASSREEEGYEQYF